One and the same sample provided the 11 T cell receptor beta chains below, sequenced in a study of radiotherapy plus CTLA-4 blockade in lung cancer. TCRdb's copy holds only in-frame clones and misses some; the assay was immunoSEQ multiplex PCR. The sample contains about 39,000 clones, 60% to 80% of which appear only once. The material sequenced was peripheral blood, taken from a patient treated with radiotherapy plus ipilimumab. Every receptor here comes from a human donor with non-small cell lung cancer that progressed on radiotherapy plus ipilimumab.

This chain uses TRBV7-9 with TRBJ2-7; 11 nucleotides agree with TRBD2. Germline values: CDR1 SEHNR, CDR2 FQNEAQ (reference sequence). V trimming: 2 bases; J trimming: 2 bases; junction bases outside the gene matches: 8. The CDR3 is 17 amino acids. Here the CDR3 DNA reads TGTGCCAGCAGCTTAAGCCTAGCGGGGGGCCATACCTACGAGCAGTACTTC. Encoded protein: CASSLSLAGGHTYEQYF.

This chain uses TRBV6-5 with TRBJ2-7; TRBD2 might be the D (6 bases). With 4 bases removed from V and 5 bases from J, the gap between germline ends came to 18 bases. The germline V gene encodes CDR1 MNHEY and CDR2 SVGAGI. The CDR3 is 15 residues long. The CDR3 DNA sequence: TGTGCCAGCAGTTCGGGAGCAGGGTGGAAGAACGAGCAGTACTTC. This translates into CASSSGAGWKNEQYF.

The CDR3 DNA follows: TGCGCCAGCAGCTTTACAGGGGCTGGGGCCAACGTCCTGACTTTC. This translates into CASSFTGAGANVLTF. The chain has TRBV5-1 and TRBJ2-6; the match to TRBD1 covers 7 bases. Germline assignment: CDR1 SGHRS and CDR2 YFSETQ. CDR3 length: 15 amino acids. The V segment lost 2 bases and the J segment 2 bases; nucleotides outside the gene matches: 1.

The chain carries TRBV19 and TRBJ1-3; D is perhaps TRBD1 (6 bases). V shed 7 bases and J shed 0 bases, with 19 bases lying between them. There are 17 residues in the CDR3. Germline V lookup: CDR1 LNHDA, CDR2 SQIVND (reference sequence). The CDR3 here is CASTEGGSRLSGNTIYF. In nucleotides, the CDR3 is TGTGCCAGTACCGAGGGGGGGTCCCGCCTCTCTGGAAACACCATATATTTT.

The rearrangement links TRBV14 to TRBJ2-1, with 8 bases matching TRBD1. Germline values: CDR1 SGHDN, CDR2 FVKESK. V was clipped by 4 bases and J by 5 bases; unmatched bases: 10. This CDR3 has 16 amino acids. The CDR3 reads CASSPYRGSRDNEQFF. CDR3 DNA sequence: TGTGCCAGCAGCCCCTACAGGGGGTCCCGAGACAATGAGCAGTTCTTC. The whole variable domain, remainder taken from reference TRBV14 and TRBJ2-1, is EAGVTQFPSHSVIEKGQTVTLRCDPISGHDNLYWYRRVMGKEIKFLLHFVKESKQDESGMPNNRFLAERTGGTYSTLKVQPAELEDSGVYFCASSPYRGSRDNEQFFGPGTRLTVL.

The chain couples TRBV9 to TRBJ1-4; TRBD1 might be the D (5 bases). V was shortened by 4 bases and J by 4 bases, with 11 bases between the two germline ends. The CDR3 is made up of 14 amino acids. The germline V gene has CDR1 SGDLS and CDR2 YYNGEE. CDR3 nucleotides: TGTGCCAGCAGCCAGACAGCCTATAATGAAAAACTGTTTTTT. It specifies CASSQTAYNEKLFF.

The genes are TRBV21-1 and TRBJ2-1; the table assigns TRBD2, which was not confirmed against the DNA. TRBV21-1 is listed as a pseudogene. This CDR3 contains 18 residues. The CDR3 nucleotides read TGTGCCAGCAGCAAAGGGGGTAGCGGGGGCCCTTCCTACAATGAGCAGTTCTTC. It codes for CASSKGGSGGPSYNEQFF.

V and J are TRBV7-4 and TRBJ1-4; TRBD1 matches at 8 bases. The CDR3 loop spans 18 amino acids. J gave up 0 bases and V 5 bases, and 11 bases lay outside the gene matches. CDR1 is SGHVT and CDR2 is SQSDAQ in the germline V gene. The CDR3 spells CASSAVSGQGATNEKLFF. CDR3 bases: TGTGCCAGCAGCGCTGTATCCGGACAGGGAGCAACTAATGAAAAACTGTTTTTT.

The genes are TRBV4-1 and TRBJ2-5, with TRBD2 matching over 7 bases. Germline V CDR1 and CDR2: MGHRA, YSYEKL. After removal of 3 bases from V and 1 base from J, the junction contained 8 bases not matched to a gene. CDR3 length equals 16 residues. CDR3 sequence: CASSHPGLAVQETQYF. The CDR3 coding sequence is TGCGCCAGCAGCCACCCCGGCCTAGCGGTCCAAGAGACCCAGTACTTC.

The rearrangement uses TRBV5-4 and TRBJ2-3, with 8 bases fitting TRBD2. In germline, CDR1 is SGHNT, CDR2 YYREEE (reference sequence). V shed 4 bases and J 3 bases; nucleotides not matched to a gene: 7. CDR3 length: 15 residues. The CDR3 is CASSREGGVTDTQYF. CDR3 nucleotide sequence: TGTGCCAGCAGCCGGGAGGGGGGGGTTACAGATACGCAGTATTTT. Full variable domain (remainder filled in from reference TRBV5-4 and TRBJ2-3): ETGVTQSPTHLIKTRGQQVTLRCSSQSGHNTVSWYQQALGQGPQFIFQYYREEENGRGNFPPRFSGLQFPNYSSELNVNALELDDSALYLCASSREGGVTDTQYFGPGTRLTVL.

CDR3: CASSLRGGSTGELFF. For the CDR3, the DNA is TGCGCCAGCAGCCTCCGTGGGGGCAGCACCGGGGAGCTGTTTTTT. The rearrangement links TRBV4-1 to TRBJ2-2; perhaps TRBD1 as D (6 bases). V gave up 4 bases and J gave up 4 bases, with 13 bases separating them. Per the germline V gene, CDR1 is MGHRA and CDR2 is YSYEKL. CDR3 size: 15 residues.